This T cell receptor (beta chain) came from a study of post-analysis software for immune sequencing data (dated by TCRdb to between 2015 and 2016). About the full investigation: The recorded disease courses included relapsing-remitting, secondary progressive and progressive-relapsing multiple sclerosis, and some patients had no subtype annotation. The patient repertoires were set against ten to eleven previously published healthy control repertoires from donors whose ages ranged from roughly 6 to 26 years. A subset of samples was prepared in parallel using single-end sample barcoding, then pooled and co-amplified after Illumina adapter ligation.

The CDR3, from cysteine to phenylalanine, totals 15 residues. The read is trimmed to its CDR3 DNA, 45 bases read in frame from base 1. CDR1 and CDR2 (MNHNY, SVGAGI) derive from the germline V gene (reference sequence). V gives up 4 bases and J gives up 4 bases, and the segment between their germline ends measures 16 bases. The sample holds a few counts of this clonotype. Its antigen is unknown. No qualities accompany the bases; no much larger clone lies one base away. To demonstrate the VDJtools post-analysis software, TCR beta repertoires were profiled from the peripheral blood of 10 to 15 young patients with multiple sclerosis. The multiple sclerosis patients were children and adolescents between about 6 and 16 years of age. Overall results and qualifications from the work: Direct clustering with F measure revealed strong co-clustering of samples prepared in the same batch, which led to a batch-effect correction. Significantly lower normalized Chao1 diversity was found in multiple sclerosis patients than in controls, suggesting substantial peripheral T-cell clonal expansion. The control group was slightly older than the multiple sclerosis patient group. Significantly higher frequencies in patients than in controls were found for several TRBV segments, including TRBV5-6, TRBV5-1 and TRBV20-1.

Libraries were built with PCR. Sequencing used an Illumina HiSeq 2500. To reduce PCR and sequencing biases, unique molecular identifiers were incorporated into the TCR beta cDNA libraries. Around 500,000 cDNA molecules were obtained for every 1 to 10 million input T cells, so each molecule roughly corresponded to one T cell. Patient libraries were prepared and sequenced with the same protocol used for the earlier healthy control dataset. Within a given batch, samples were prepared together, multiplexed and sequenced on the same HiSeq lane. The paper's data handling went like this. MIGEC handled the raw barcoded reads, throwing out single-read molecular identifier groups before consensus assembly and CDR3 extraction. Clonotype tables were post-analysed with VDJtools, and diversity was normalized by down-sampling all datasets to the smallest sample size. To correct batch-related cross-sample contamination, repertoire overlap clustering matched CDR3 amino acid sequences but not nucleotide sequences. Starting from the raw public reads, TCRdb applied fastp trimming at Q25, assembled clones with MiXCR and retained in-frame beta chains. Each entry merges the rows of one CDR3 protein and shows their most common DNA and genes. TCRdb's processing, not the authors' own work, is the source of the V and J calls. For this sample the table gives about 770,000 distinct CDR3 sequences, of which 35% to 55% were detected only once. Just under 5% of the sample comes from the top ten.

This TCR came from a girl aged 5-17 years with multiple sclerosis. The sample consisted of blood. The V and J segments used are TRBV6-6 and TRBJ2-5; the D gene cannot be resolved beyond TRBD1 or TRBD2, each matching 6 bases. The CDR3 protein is CASSSLAKGGETQYF. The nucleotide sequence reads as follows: TGTGCCAGCAGTTCGCTAGCAAAGGGGGGAGAGACCCAGTACTTC.